A selection of T cell receptor beta chains follows, all from one sample in a study of blood T cells in healthy people across ages. MiXCR, run by TCRdb on the 5' RACE reads, gives a single entry per CDR3 protein. This table has 780,000 or so distinct CDR3 sequences, approximately 60% appearing once. The sequenced material came from blood. All receptors come from a man aged 35 to 55 in good health. Each CDR3 is given without its conserved first and last residue.

len	v_gene	CDR3aa
9	TRBV3-1	ASSLLEEQY
14	TRBV9	ASSVVPNRGVETQY
15	TRBV4-3	ASSQESVGVRRGEQY
15	TRBV4-1	ASSQESWGVNTGELF
13	TRBV6-5	ASSYSRGSKDEQY
11	TRBV7-2	ASSPSYAVEAF
12	TRBV20-1	SARLTGALDEQF
12	TRBV27	ASSPRLDRDTQY
9	TRBV20-1	SAAAGDTQY
9	TRBV28	ASRGIAGAF
13	TRBV28	ASSLSGTGRYGYT
13	TRBV24-1	ATSDFHSQVYEQF
11	TRBV4-1	ASSHLGAQTQY
12	TRBV3-1	ASSQGVGAETQY
15	TRBV4-1	ASSQDFGSANTDTQY
12	TRBV20-1	SARDVARNYGYT
13	TRBV7-9	ASSFMDRNTGELF